This is a list of T cell receptor beta chains from one sample in a study of cytomegalovirus exposure and HLA in healthy donors. Assay: immunoSEQ multiplex PCR; the TCRdb copy retains only in-frame clones and omits some. The sample carries 100,000 to 150,000 clones, 70% to 80% recorded once. Sequencing input: PBMCs. The receptor source for this set is a female donor in good health and CMV-seronegative. The CDR3 runs from the conserved cysteine through the conserved F or W. D genes are given only for firm matches. Expanded clones get a size class; other rows say once, few or many, or leave the size out.

V gene: TRBV28
D gene: TRBD2
J gene: TRBJ2-7
clone size: NA
CDR3 DNA: TGTGCCAGCAGCTTAGCGGGAGGGCTCTACGAGCAGTACTTC
CDR3 protein: CASSLAGGLYEQYF

V gene: TRBV6-4
D gene: TRBD2
J gene: TRBJ2-1
clone size: NA
CDR3 DNA: TGTGCCAGCAGCCAGCGGGATCGGAGTGATGAGCAGTTCTTC
CDR3 protein: CASSQRDRSDEQFF

V gene: TRBV13
D gene: NA
J gene: TRBJ1-2
clone size: NA
CDR3 DNA: TGTGCCAGCAGCCGCGAGCGGGGGAATCGTGGCTACACCTTC
CDR3 protein: CASSRERGNRGYTF

V gene: TRBV19
D gene: NA
J gene: TRBJ2-1
clone size: few
CDR3 DNA: TGTGCCAGTTCATCGAAGGGGGGGAGGCTCAATGAGCAGTTCTTC
CDR3 protein: CASSSKGGRLNEQFF

V gene: TRBV30
D gene: TRBD2
J gene: TRBJ2-7
clone size: NA
CDR3 DNA: TGTGCCTGGGCCGCGGGAGGGTATCCCTACGAGCAGTACTTC
CDR3 protein: CAWAAGGYPYEQYF

V gene: TRBV5-4
D gene: NA
J gene: TRBJ2-2
clone size: NA
CDR3 DNA: TGTGCCAGCAGCCCCGCGGGAAGAACCGGGGAGCTGTTTTTT
CDR3 protein: CASSPAGRTGELFF

V gene: TRBV19
D gene: NA
J gene: TRBJ2-1
clone size: NA
CDR3 DNA: TGTGCCCTCAGGGTCCTCGCTGGCAATGAGCAGTTCTTC
CDR3 protein: CALRVLAGNEQFF

V gene: TRBV9
D gene: TRBD1
J gene: TRBJ1-5
clone size: few
CDR3 DNA: TGTGCCAGCAGCGCCCGGGACAGCCAAAATCAGCCCCAGCATTTT
CDR3 protein: CASSARDSQNQPQHF

V gene: TRBV7-8
D gene: NA
J gene: TRBJ2-1
clone size: NA
CDR3 DNA: TGTGCCAGCAGCCCCCGAAGGGGTTTAAGCTCCTACAATGAGCAGTTCTTC
CDR3 protein: CASSPRRGLSSYNEQFF

V gene: TRBV29-1
D gene: NA
J gene: TRBJ2-7
clone size: NA
CDR3 DNA: TGCAGCGTTGAAGAAGGGGCCACGGGAGTGGGAGAGCAGTACTTC
CDR3 protein: CSVEEGATGVGEQYF

V gene: TRBV7-9
D gene: TRBD1
J gene: TRBJ1-2
clone size: NA
CDR3 DNA: TGTGCCAGCAGCCCCCAGGGGGCAAGGGTCTATGGCTACACCTTC
CDR3 protein: CASSPQGARVYGYTF

V gene: TRBV28
D gene: NA
J gene: TRBJ2-3
clone size: NA
CDR3 DNA: TGTGCCAGCAGTTTATTACGTGAGGCTGAAGGGGCAGATACGCAGTATTTT
CDR3 protein: CASSLLREAEGADTQYF